This entry lists 19 T cell receptor beta chains sequenced from one sample in a study of T cell repertoires in cytomegalovirus infection. TCRdb reprocessed the reads via MiXCR and lists one record per CDR3 protein. Counted here are under 350,000 distinct CDR3 sequences, 9% to 9.5% occurring once; the ten biggest clones make up about 3.9%. The sequenced sample consisted of PBMCs. The receptor set was obtained from a human donor in good health (CMV status not recorded). Some clones in this sample may be carry-over from other donors' samples.

This clonotype was seen repeatedly, ten times or more. The chain recombines TRBV7-2 with TRBJ1-6; no clear D. V lost 5 bases, J lost 5 bases, and 13 bases lay in between. Germline lookup yields CDR1 SGHTA and CDR2 FQGNSA. The CDR3 totals 15 residues. CDR3: CASSPASSNNSPLHF. CDR3 nucleotide sequence: TGTGCCAGCAGCCCCGCATCGTCGAATAATTCACCCCTCCACTTT.

This clonotype was picked up a small number of times. This chain links TRBV2 with TRBJ1-3, with D unresolved. V gave up 7 bases and J gave up 10 bases, with 20 bases separating them. The germline CDR1 and CDR2 sequences are SNHLY and FYNNEI. The CDR3 length is 14 residues. CDR3 in amino acids: CASTWRSGRGTIYF. DNA for the CDR3: TGTGCCAGCACTTGGCGGTCGGGTCGTGGGACCATATATTTT.

In this sample, this clonotype turned up many times. The V call is TRBV7-3, the J call TRBJ2-1, with 7 bases that match TRBD2. V gave up 8 bases and J gave up 7 bases; unmatched junction bases: 11. CDR1 and CDR2 (germline): SGHTA, FQGTGA. This CDR3 is built from 14 residues. CDR3 nucleotide sequence: TGTGCCAGCGGTAGGGAGGGGTCGCGGAATGAGCAGTTCTTC. This sequence encodes CASGREGSRNEQFF.

This clonotype was observed many times. This chain joins TRBV12-3 or TRBV12-4 and TRBJ1-4; D is unclear. The CDR3 covers 13 residues. V was shortened by 6 bases and J by 8 bases, with 13 bases between the two germline ends. The CDR3 DNA follows: TGTGCCAGCAGCCGGGCACAGATGGAAAAACTGTTTTTT. Amino acids: CASSRAQMEKLFF.

This clonotype was counted between two and nine times. The chain carries TRBV20-1 and TRBJ2-1, with D tentatively TRBD1 (6 bases). V lost 1 base to trimming and J lost 6 bases, with 16 bases between them. This CDR3 contains 15 residues. CDR1 is DFQATT and CDR2 is SNEGSKA in the germline V gene (reference sequence). Here the CDR3 reads CSARAGGAPLNEQFF. In DNA form, the CDR3 reads TGCAGTGCTAGAGCTGGGGGCGCGCCGCTCAATGAGCAGTTCTTC.

V is TRBV20-1 and J is TRBJ2-3, with D perhaps TRBD2 (6 bases). Germline V gives CDR1 DFQATT, CDR2 SNEGSKA (reference sequence). The V and J ends lost 5 bases and 2 bases respectively, with 20 bases between them. The length of the CDR3 is 16 residues. The CDR3 here is CSAAKDRLDFTDTQYF. Written as DNA, the CDR3 is TGCAGTGCTGCAAAAGACAGACTAGATTTCACAGATACGCAGTATTTT.

This clonotype was picked up many times. The chain recombines TRBV7-2 with TRBJ2-3, with a possible D match to TRBD1 (6 bases). V gave up 4 bases and J gave up 3 bases, with 14 bases separating them. CDR3 length: 15 residues. Germline loops: CDR1 SGHTA, CDR2 FQGNSA. The DNA of the CDR3 is TGTGCCAGCAGCTCCTACAGGGACGGGACAGATACGCAGTATTTT. It yields the protein CASSSYRDGTDTQYF.

The sample holds many counts of this clonotype. The rearrangement links TRBV12-3 or TRBV12-4 to TRBJ1-2, with D perhaps TRBD1 (6 bases). This CDR3 region has 14 residues. Trimming took 7 bases from V and 7 from J, leaving 19 bases between them. CDR3 sequence: CASTTRGRDPGYTF. In DNA, the CDR3 is TGTGCCAGCACCACCCGGGGGCGCGATCCTGGCTACACCTTC.

This chain connects TRBV11-2 to TRBJ2-1, with TRBD2 identical over 8 bases. V dropped 3 bases and J dropped 1; count of bases not matched to a gene: 5. CDR3 size: 16 residues. Germline assignment: CDR1 SGHAT and CDR2 FQNNGV. CDR3: CASSLTAGDSYNEQFF. CDR3 bases: TGTGCCAGCAGCTTGACAGCGGGAGATTCCTACAATGAGCAGTTCTTC.

This clonotype has only a few counts. The chain is built from TRBV11-2 and TRBJ1-1, with D hard to call. CDR3 size: 14 residues. CDR1 SGHAT and CDR2 FQNNGV come from the germline V gene. Trimming removed 1 base at V and 5 bases at J, with 11 bases between. CDR3 sequence (DNA): TGTGCCAGCAGCTTAGTTCAGGTTTCGACTGAAGCTTTCTTT. Translating it yields CASSLVQVSTEAFF.

At least ten counts were recorded for this clonotype. J is TRBJ2-1 and V is TRBV12-3 or TRBV12-4, with 9 bases fitting TRBD1. This CDR3 has 14 residues. The ends lost 6 bases at V and 8 bases at J; junction bases unmatched: 8. The CDR3 loop reads CASSPGQGYYEQFF. CDR3 DNA sequence: TGTGCCAGCAGCCCGGGACAGGGTTACTATGAGCAGTTCTTC.

The chain recombines TRBV15 with TRBJ2-1; D gene uncertain. The CDR3 extends over 12 amino acids. Trimming shortened V by 5 bases and J by 8 bases, and 10 bases separated the two germline ends. Germline V CDR1 and CDR2: LNHNV, YYDKDF (reference sequence). CDR3 sequence: CATSSTWDEQFF. For the CDR3, the DNA is TGTGCCACCAGCTCGACGTGGGATGAGCAGTTCTTC.

This chain connects TRBV11-2 to TRBJ2-5; D uncertain. V shed 4 bases and J shed 5 bases, with 17 bases lying between them. The CDR3 length is 15 residues. Germline V gene sequence: CDR1 SGHAT, CDR2 FQNNGV. CDR3 DNA: TGTGCCAGCAGCTCCCCATGGACGGTGGGCGAGACCCAGTACTTC. This encodes CASSSPWTVGETQYF.

As for this clonotype: One end of the junction does not line up with germline, which may come from a read error. The CDR3 bases are TGTGCCGGCAGACCGGGACAGGGGTTCTCTGGAAACACCATATATTTT. Its protein product is CAGRPGQGFSGNTIYF. V gene TRBV14 combines with J gene TRBJ1-3; 10 bases are shared with TRBD1. Germline V gene lookup returns CDR1 SGHDN and CDR2 FVKESK. The CDR3 has 16 amino acids.

The chain links TRBV4-1 to TRBJ1-6; D remains unclear. Trimming cost V 4 bases and J 4 bases, with 5 bases left between them. The CDR3 spans 13 residues. Germline loops: CDR1 MGHRA, CDR2 YSYEKL. Here the CDR3 reads CASSRGYNSPLHF. The CDR3 DNA reads TGCGCCAGCAGCCGAGGGTATAATTCACCCCTCCACTTT.

The chain combines TRBV5-1 with TRBJ2-5; 7 bases match TRBD2. V was clipped by 1 base and J by 5 bases; unmatched bases: 8. The germline CDR1 and CDR2 sequences are SGHRS and YFSETQ. The CDR3 length is 15 residues. The chain's CDR3 is CASSLTLARGETQYF. The CDR3 DNA sequence: TGCGCCAGCAGCTTGACCCTAGCGCGGGGGGAGACCCAGTACTTC.

This sequence joins TRBV12-3 or TRBV12-4 and TRBJ2-4; possibly TRBD1 or TRBD2 for D (5 bases each). The V gene lost 7 bases and the J gene lost 9 bases, with 16 bases spanning the gap. The CDR3 totals 13 residues. CDR3 sequence (DNA): TGTGCCAGCACCTCAAGAGGGGTCCCCATTCAGTACTTC. Translating gives CASTSRGVPIQYF.

At least ten counts were recorded for this clonotype. J is TRBJ2-5 and V is TRBV7-8, with 9 bases matching TRBD2. The CDR3 is 18 residues long. After removal of 1 base from V and 5 bases from J, the junction contained 14 bases not matched to a gene. Germline assignment: CDR1 SGHVS and CDR2 FQNEAQ. The CDR3 nucleotides read TGTGCCAGCAGCTTAGGAACCGGGACTAGCACAGTGTTGGAGACCCAGTACTTC. As protein: CASSLGTGTSTVLETQYF.

The gene calls are TRBV19 and TRBJ2-1; D not certain. The CDR3 totals 15 residues. The V gene lost 3 bases and the J gene lost 4 bases, with 13 bases spanning the gap. From germline, CDR1 is LNHDA and CDR2 SQIVND (reference sequence). The CDR3, as DNA: TGTGCCAGTAGTATCGCGCCCGTTAATTACAATGAGCAGTTCTTC. It specifies CASSIAPVNYNEQFF.